Shown below are 29 T cell receptor beta chains from a single sample sequenced in a study of radiation and T cells in renal cell carcinoma. Described time point: blood 2 weeks post-SBRT. The treatment here: 15 Gy SBRT to primary tumor, nephrectomy 4 weeks later. Clones were sequenced by immunoSEQ multiplex PCR, and TCRdb holds only the in-frame ones, with some missing. The data show about 150,000 clones, approximately 86% seen once. The material sequenced was blood, taken from a patient whose treatment included radiotherapy and nephrectomy. These TCRs come from a woman in her forties or fifties with renal cell carcinoma.

This sequence joins TRBV5-1 and TRBJ2-3; D is unresolved. Germline V gene data show CDR1 as SGHRS and CDR2 as YFSETQ. This CDR3 region has 15 residues. Deletions cut 2 bases from V and 2 bases from J, with 12 bases between. This CDR3 is CASSFEFTFTDTQYF. The CDR3, as DNA: TGCGCCAGCAGCTTTGAATTCACCTTCACAGATACGCAGTATTTT.

This rearrangement joins TRBV4-1 to TRBJ2-1; 14 bases match TRBD2. V lost 1 base to trimming and J lost 0 bases; unmatched junction nucleotides: 5. Germline lookup yields CDR1 MGHRA and CDR2 YSYEKL. This CDR3 has 19 residues. CDR3 coding DNA: TGCGCCAGCAGCCAAGGGACTAGCGGGGGGCCCAGCTCCTACAATGAGCAGTTCTTC. Amino acid sequence: CASSQGTSGGPSSYNEQFF.

The chain carries TRBV11-1 and TRBJ1-1; TRBD1 matches at 10 bases. CDR1 is SGHAT, CDR2 FQDESV, per germline (reference sequence). With 5 bases clipped from V and 5 bases from J, the junction kept 5 bases outside the gene matches. CDR3 size: 14 residues. The CDR3 region is CASSRDRGKTEAFF. The CDR3 region has the DNA TGTGCCAGCAGCAGGGACAGGGGTAAAACTGAAGCTTTCTTT.

V gene TRBV7-9 combines with J gene TRBJ2-2, with 10 bases that match TRBD2. The CDR3 contains 18 residues. CDR1 SEHNR and CDR2 FQNEAQ come from the germline V gene (reference sequence). V gave up 2 bases and J gave up 3 bases; unmatched junction bases: 9. CDR3 loop: CASSLFLGLAGDTGELFF. The CDR3 DNA follows: TGTGCCAGCAGCTTATTCCTCGGGCTAGCGGGAGACACCGGGGAGCTGTTTTTT.

J is TRBJ2-4 and V is TRBV19; D unclear. V was shortened by 2 bases and J by 1 base, with 9 bases between the two germline ends. Germline assignment: CDR1 LNHDA and CDR2 SQIVND (reference sequence). The CDR3 extends over 15 amino acids. CDR3 in DNA: TGTGCCAGTAGTATAAGCCGACATGCCAAAAACATTCAGTACTTC. It codes for CASSISRHAKNIQYF.

The chain has TRBV2 and TRBJ1-6; D is undetermined. Trimming removed 4 bases from V and 8 bases from J, with 12 bases in between. This CDR3 has 14 residues. The germline V gene has CDR1 SNHLY and CDR2 FYNNEI. CDR3 loop: CASSAEVLDSPLHF. The CDR3 DNA sequence: TGTGCCAGCAGTGCGGAGGTTCTAGATTCACCCCTCCACTTT.

This clone has just one count. The V and J genes are TRBV6-1 and TRBJ1-3, with TRBD1 as a possible D gene (6 bases). V gave up 3 bases and J gave up 0 bases, with 9 bases separating them. Germline CDR1 reads MNHNS; CDR2 reads SASEGT. There are 15 residues in the CDR3. The DNA for the CDR3 is TGTGCCAGCAGTGAGAGGGGGGGCTCTGGAAACACCATATATTTT. Its translation: CASSERGGSGNTIYF.

This clone has just a few counts. The V gene is TRBV29-1, the J gene TRBJ1-1; D remains unclear. The CDR3 loop spans 11 amino acids. The germline V and J ends were trimmed by 1 base and 11 bases, with 11 bases remaining between them. Per the germline V gene, CDR1 is SQVTM and CDR2 is ANQGSEA. This CDR3 is CSVEGEREAFF. Here the CDR3 DNA reads TGCAGCGTTGAAGGGGAAAGGGAGGCTTTCTTT.

This clone has a handful of counts. The V and J genes are TRBV5-1 and TRBJ1-1; 10 positions agree with TRBD1. The V and J ends lost 3 bases and 4 bases, in that order; junction bases with no gene match: 3. The CDR3 sequence is 14 residues long. The germline V gene encodes CDR1 SGHRS and CDR2 YFSETQ. CDR3 sequence (DNA): TGCGCCAGCAGCTCGGGACAGGGGTTCACTGAAGCTTTCTTT. Translated: CASSSGQGFTEAFF.

CDR3 in amino acids: CASSLGAGGEYEQYF. CDR3 DNA: TGTGCCAGCAGCTTAGGGGCAGGGGGCGAGTACGAGCAGTACTTC. The chain has TRBV11-2 and TRBJ2-7, with TRBD1 matching over 8 bases. The CDR3 runs to 15 residues. Germline lookup yields CDR1 SGHAT and CDR2 FQNNGV. V shed 1 base, J shed 4 bases, and the junction held 6 bases outside the gene matches.

The chain is built from TRBV27 and TRBJ2-3; D not certain. Germline CDR1 is MNHEY and CDR2 is SMNVEV (reference sequence). V was trimmed by 0 bases and J by 0 bases, leaving 10 bases between them. This CDR3 spans 16 amino acids. Here the CDR3 DNA reads TGTGCCAGCAGTTTATCGTGGGGAAGTAGCACAGATACGCAGTATTTT. As protein: CASSLSWGSSTDTQYF.

The V gene is TRBV5-1, the J gene TRBJ1-1; possible D gene TRBD1, 6 bases. This CDR3 region has 13 residues. Germline V gives CDR1 SGHRS, CDR2 YFSETQ. Deletions cut 3 bases from V and 4 bases from J, with 10 bases between. The CDR3 reads CASSSQGRTEAFF. DNA for the CDR3: TGCGCCAGCAGCTCACAGGGACGCACTGAAGCTTTCTTT.

This chain joins TRBV25-1 and TRBJ1-3; 8 nucleotides match TRBD1. V shed 6 bases and J 1 base; nucleotides not matched to a gene: 8. The CDR3 runs to 16 residues. Germline V CDR1 and CDR2: MGHDK, SYGVNS. CDR3 DNA: TGTGCCAGCAGCAGACAGGGGTTGACGTCTGGAAACACCATATATTTT. Amino acid sequence: CASSRQGLTSGNTIYF. The complete variable domain, with remaining parts taken from reference TRBV25-1 and TRBJ1-3, reads EADIYQTPRYLVIGTGKKITLECSQTMGHDKMYWYQQDPGMELHLIHYSYGVNSTEKGDLSSESTVSRIRTEHFPLTLESARPSHTSQYLCASSRQGLTSGNTIYFGEGSWLTVV.

V gene TRBV19 combines with J gene TRBJ2-2; D might be TRBD1 or TRBD2, each matching 6 bases. This CDR3 comprises 16 residues. Germline CDR1 reads LNHDA; CDR2 reads SQIVND (reference sequence). Trimming took off 8 bases at V and 6 bases at J, with 22 bases between the two ends. The CDR3 DNA follows: TGTGCCAGTCAACTAGACCGGGGGCCCTCTCCCGGGGAGCTGTTTTTT. It codes for CASQLDRGPSPGELFF.

DNA for the CDR3: TGCGCCAGCAGCTTGGGGGGCAGGGACCCTGGGGCCAACGTCCTGACTTTC. Its protein is CASSLGGRDPGANVLTF. J is TRBJ2-6 and V is TRBV5-1; D assignment may be TRBD1 or TRBD2 (5 bases each). The V and J ends lost 0 bases and 2 bases respectively, with 12 bases between them. CDR3 length: 17 residues. The germline V gene has CDR1 SGHRS and CDR2 YFSETQ.

V gene TRBV27 combines with J gene TRBJ2-5; no clear D gene. CDR1 is MNHEY and CDR2 is SMNVEV in the germline V gene (reference sequence). The CDR3 contains 14 residues. V was shortened by 1 base and J by 7 bases, with 13 bases between the two germline ends. CDR3 region: CASSLFRTHPTQYF. The CDR3 bases are TGTGCCAGCAGTTTATTTAGGACCCATCCGACCCAGTACTTC.

The chain combines TRBV9 with TRBJ1-6; D ambiguous. Germline V gene lookup returns CDR1 SGDLS and CDR2 YYNGEE. With 0 bases removed from V and 9 bases from J, the gap between germline ends came to 13 bases. This CDR3 region has 15 residues. The CDR3 DNA reads as TGTGCCAGCAGCGTAGGAAGCATCCAGGCTTCACCCCTCCACTTT. It translates to CASSVGSIQASPLHF.

This clone was seen a few times. The gene calls are TRBV7-9 and TRBJ1-5; 9 positions agree with TRBD1. Trimming cost V 2 bases and J 3 bases; bases outside gene matches: 5. Looked up from germline, CDR1 is SEHNR and CDR2 is FQNEAQ (reference sequence). This CDR3 contains 16 residues. CDR3 region: CASSLWRTGVNQPQHF. CDR3 DNA: TGTGCCAGCAGCTTATGGCGGACAGGGGTCAATCAGCCCCAGCATTTT.

The rearrangement joins TRBV5-5 to TRBJ2-5; TRBD2 might be the D (6 bases). The CDR3 sequence is 12 residues long. Germline CDR1 reads SGHKS; CDR2 reads YYEKEE (reference sequence). Trimming shortened V by 4 bases and J by 4 bases, and 8 bases separated the two germline ends. Here the CDR3 reads CASSRSGETQYF. In DNA, the CDR3 is TGTGCCAGCAGCCGTAGCGGAGAGACCCAGTACTTC.

The chain recombines TRBV30 with TRBJ1-4; D is unresolved. Germline CDR1 reads GTSNPN; CDR2 reads SVGIG (reference sequence). The CDR3 has 13 residues. Between the trimmed V and J ends, which lost 2 bases and 5 bases, there was a span of 9 bases. Here the CDR3 reads CAWSPAENEKLFF. The CDR3, as DNA: TGTGCCTGGAGTCCGGCGGAGAATGAAAAACTGTTTTTT. Full variable domain (missing parts from reference TRBV30 and TRBJ1-4): SQTIHQWPATLVQPVGSPLSLECTVEGTSNPNLYWYRQAAGRGLQLLFYSVGIGQISSEVPQNLSASRPQDRQFILSSKKLLLSDSGFYLCAWSPAENEKLFFGSGTQLSVL.

The V and J genes are TRBV13 and TRBJ1-3, with D maybe TRBD1 (5 bases). The CDR3 spans 17 residues. Trimming stripped 5 bases from V and 0 bases from J, with 17 bases between. From germline, CDR1 is PRHDT and CDR2 FYEKMQ (reference sequence). CDR3 nucleotides: TGTGCCAGCAGCCGAACGACAGCTACCTACTCTGGAAACACCATATATTTT. It specifies CASSRTTATYSGNTIYF.

This chain joins TRBV6-5 and TRBJ2-1, with 7 bases that match TRBD1. There are 16 residues in the CDR3. Germline loops: CDR1 MNHEY, CDR2 SVGAGI. After removal of 4 bases from V and 8 bases from J, the junction contained 14 bases not matched to a gene. CDR3 loop: CASSSQLPGQMYEQFF. CDR3 nucleotide sequence: TGTGCCAGCAGTTCACAATTACCGGGACAGATGTATGAGCAGTTCTTC.

The chain employs TRBV7-2 and TRBJ1-5; D perhaps matches TRBD1 (6 bases). Germline V lookup: CDR1 SGHTA, CDR2 FQGNSA. Trimming shortened V by 3 bases and J by 4 bases, and 13 bases separated the two germline ends. The CDR3 covers 15 residues. CDR3 protein: CASSLDGGANQPQHF. CDR3 DNA: TGTGCCAGCAGCTTGGACGGGGGGGCGAATCAGCCCCAGCATTTT.

As to this clone: This CDR3 is also generated by other DNA sequences in the sample. This rearrangement joins TRBV9 to TRBJ2-3; TRBD2 agrees at 8 bases. Trimming at V came to 3 bases and at J to 6 bases, leaving 6 bases not matched to a gene. This CDR3 is built from 14 residues. Germline V CDR1 and CDR2: SGDLS, YYNGEE. The chain's CDR3 is CASSAGGGPDTQYF. CDR3 DNA sequence: TGTGCCAGCAGCGCCGGGGGGGGACCGGATACGCAGTATTTT. Filled out from reference TRBV9 and TRBJ2-3, the complete variable domain reads DSGVTQTPKHLITATGQRVTLRCSPRSGDLSVYWYQQSLDQGLQFLIQYYNGEERAKGNILERFSAQQFPDLHSELNLSSLELGDSALYFCASSAGGGPDTQYFGPGTRLTVL.

This clone showed up just a few times. Distinct nucleotide sequences in the sample also encode this CDR3. This chain connects TRBV5-1 to TRBJ1-1, with D unresolved. The CDR3 consists of 13 residues. With 0 bases removed from V and 1 base from J, the gap between germline ends came to 4 bases. Germline CDR1 is SGHRS and CDR2 is YFSETQ. The CDR3 DNA reads as TGCGCCAGCAGCTTGGTTACGAACACTGAAGCTTTCTTT. This encodes CASSLVTNTEAFF. Complete variable domain (other parts from reference TRBV5-1 and TRBJ1-1): KAGVTQTPRYLIKTRGQQVTLSCSPISGHRSVSWYQQTPGQGLQFLFEYFSETQRNKGNFPGRFSGRQFSNSRSEMNVSTLELGDSALYLCASSLVTNTEAFFGQGTRLTVV.

The chain joins TRBV7-3 to TRBJ1-1; a possible D gene is TRBD1 (6 bases). The CDR3 is 13 residues long. The V end lost 5 bases, the J end lost 6 bases, and 13 bases lay between the germline ends. The V gene's germline CDR1 is SGHTA and CDR2 FQGTGA. The CDR3 here is CASSLGQRSEAFF. Written as DNA, the CDR3 is TGTGCCAGCAGCCTCGGACAGAGGTCTGAAGCTTTCTTT.

The chain combines TRBV30 with TRBJ2-3; 9 nucleotides align to TRBD2. J lost 4 bases, V lost 5 bases, and 10 bases had no gene match. The length of the CDR3 is 15 residues. Germline V gene sequence: CDR1 GTSNPN, CDR2 SVGIG (reference sequence). CDR3 nucleotides: TGTGCCTGGGTAGCACCTAGCGGGGCCGCAGATACGCAGTATTTT. As protein: CAWVAPSGAADTQYF.

The rearrangement links TRBV5-1 to TRBJ1-1; 9 nucleotides align to TRBD1. V was clipped by 4 bases and J by 4 bases; unmatched bases: 17. The CDR3 contains 18 residues. In germline, CDR1 is SGHRS, CDR2 YFSETQ. The CDR3 reads CASSPGGQGRILSTEAFF. The CDR3 DNA reads TGCGCCAGCAGCCCGGGGGGACAGGGAAGGATCCTCAGCACTGAAGCTTTCTTT. The full variable domain, in which reference TRBV5-1 and TRBJ1-1 provide the parts outside the CDR3, is KAGVTQTPRYLIKTRGQQVTLSCSPISGHRSVSWYQQTPGQGLQFLFEYFSETQRNKGNFPGRFSGRQFSNSRSEMNVSTLELGDSALYLCASSPGGQGRILSTEAFFGQGTRLTVV.

In its sample, this clone was seen once. The chain has TRBV4-1 and TRBJ1-2; no clear D. The germline V gene encodes CDR1 MGHRA and CDR2 YSYEKL. V shed 0 bases and J shed 3 bases, with 11 bases lying between them. There are 15 residues in the CDR3. Here the CDR3 reads CASSQDHGGYYGYTF. CDR3 coding DNA: TGCGCCAGCAGCCAAGATCATGGAGGGTACTATGGCTACACCTTC.